The clone carrying this T cell receptor beta chain was observed a few times. Its antigen remains unidentified. This sample stems from a study of T cell responses to AZD1222 COVID-19 vaccine. Study summary: Second-dose groups at about 4 or about 12 weeks were pooled. General observations from the study: Sampled repertoires all dated from after the peak T cell response. Close to half of all spike-specific TCRs reportedly target regions of the variants that are unmutated.

CDR1 and CDR2 (germline): SGHTA, FQGNSA. The CDR3 sequence is 12 residues long. Between the trimmed V and J ends, which lost 2 bases and 8 bases, there was a span of 9 bases. The data were produced by immunoSEQ multiplex PCR, yet TCRdb's version contains in-frame clones alone and is incomplete. The table records some 140,000 clones, more than 75% of them present only once. The TCR was taken from an adult in good health. This chain links TRBV7-2 with TRBJ1-2; D gene unclear. The sequencing used peripheral blood, collected on day 0 of AZD1222 vaccination. As DNA, the CDR3 is TGTGCCAGCAGCTTATGGCTGGGAGGCTACACCTTC. It specifies CASSLWLGGYTF.